These 3 T cell receptor beta chains were all obtained from the same sample, sequenced in a study of blood T cell repertoires in COVID-19. Generated by immunoSEQ multiplex PCR, the TCRdb table keeps only in-frame clones and is missing some. The sample holds roughly 150,000 clones, over 80% seen once. The sequenced material came from PBMCs or T cells enriched from blood (not recorded which). The source of these receptors is an older man who had been exposed to COVID-19.

This rearrangement joins TRBV29-1 to TRBJ2-5; 7 bases are a match to TRBD1. Looked up from germline, CDR1 is SQVTM and CDR2 is ANQGSEA. V was pared by 5 bases and J by 7 bases, with 13 bases of the junction left unmatched. This CDR3 has 14 amino acids. The CDR3 nucleotides read TGCAGCGTTCACCGGACAGGCGCGGATGGGACCCAGTACTTC. Translated, it gives CSVHRTGADGTQYF.

The chain is built from TRBV29-1 and TRBJ1-1; TRBD1 is a possible D gene (6 bases). The germline CDR1 and CDR2 sequences are SQVTM and ANQGSEA. The germline V and J ends were trimmed by 7 bases and 4 bases, with 16 bases remaining between them. The CDR3 consists of 13 residues. CDR3 amino acids: CSALQGRGTEAFF. The CDR3 nucleotides read TGCAGCGCATTACAGGGTAGAGGCACTGAAGCTTTCTTT.

This clone has just a few counts. The chain uses TRBV5-4 and TRBJ1-2; 9 bases match TRBD1. Germline V gene data show CDR1 as SGHNT and CDR2 as YYREEE (reference sequence). Unmatched junction bases numbered 7, after V lost 5 bases and J lost 8 bases. The CDR3 sequence is 13 residues long. The CDR3 is CASRQGALGGYTF. The DNA for the CDR3 is TGTGCCAGCAGACAGGGGGCGTTGGGAGGCTACACCTTC.